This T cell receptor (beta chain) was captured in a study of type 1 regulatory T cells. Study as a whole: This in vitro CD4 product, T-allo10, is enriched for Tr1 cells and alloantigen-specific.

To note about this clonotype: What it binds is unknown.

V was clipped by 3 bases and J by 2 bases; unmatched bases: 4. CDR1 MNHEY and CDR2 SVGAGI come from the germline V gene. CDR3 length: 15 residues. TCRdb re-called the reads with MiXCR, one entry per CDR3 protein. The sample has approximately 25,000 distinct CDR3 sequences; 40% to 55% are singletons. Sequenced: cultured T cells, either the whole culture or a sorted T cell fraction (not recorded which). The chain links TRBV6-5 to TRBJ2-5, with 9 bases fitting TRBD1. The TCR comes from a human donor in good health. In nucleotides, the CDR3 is TGTGCCAGCAGTTATTTCGACAGGGGGCAAGAGACCCAGTACTTC. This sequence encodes CASSYFDRGQETQYF.